This T cell receptor (beta chain) was sequenced in a study of human T cells and chemical hapten exposure. Via MiXCR, TCRdb re-called the RACE reads, giving one row per CDR3 protein. The profile covers 120,000 or so distinct CDR3 sequences, with approximately 10% appearing a single time and 2% to 2.5% taken by the ten largest. Described time point: patch test 3, about 24 weeks after DPC sensitization. Treatment reported: therapeutic diphenylcyclopropenone sensitization with weekly scalp DPC. This clonotype occurred a few times. The CDR3 is made up of 14 amino acids. V lost 4 bases, J lost 2 bases, and 13 bases lay in between. Germline V CDR1 and CDR2: SGHTS, YDEGEE.

The sequence derives from a woman in her fifties or sixties with alopecia areata. Some clones in this sample may be carry-over from other donors' samples. This sample comprised whole blood, obtained in connection with sensitization to the hapten diphenylcyclopropenone (DPC). This rearrangement joins TRBV5-8 to TRBJ2-7; D is ambiguous. Here the CDR3 reads CASSPITGPYEQYF. In DNA form, the CDR3 reads TGTGCCAGCAGCCCTATAACGGGCCCCTACGAGCAGTACTTC.